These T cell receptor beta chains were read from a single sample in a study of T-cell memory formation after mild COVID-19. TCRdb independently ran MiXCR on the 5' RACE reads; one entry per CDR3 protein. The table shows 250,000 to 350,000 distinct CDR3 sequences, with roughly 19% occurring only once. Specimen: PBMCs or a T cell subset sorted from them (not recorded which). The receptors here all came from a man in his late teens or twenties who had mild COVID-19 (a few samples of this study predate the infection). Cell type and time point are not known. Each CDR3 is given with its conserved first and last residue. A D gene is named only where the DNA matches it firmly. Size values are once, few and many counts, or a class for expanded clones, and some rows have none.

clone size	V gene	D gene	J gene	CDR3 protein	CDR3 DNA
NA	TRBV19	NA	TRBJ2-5	CASSIARREETQYF	TGTGCCAGTAGTATAGCTCGGAGGGAAGAGACCCAGTACTTC
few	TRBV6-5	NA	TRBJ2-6	CASSYVQGFGANVLTF	TGTGCCAGCAGTTACGTCCAGGGTTTCGGGGCCAACGTCCTGACTTTC
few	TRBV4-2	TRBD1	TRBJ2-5	CASSQEVGDRTETQYF	TGTGCCAGCAGCCAAGAGGTCGGGGACAGGACGGAGACCCAGTACTTC
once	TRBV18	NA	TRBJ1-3	CASSPGNSGNTIYF	TGTGCCAGCTCACCGGGTAACTCTGGAAACACCATATATTTT
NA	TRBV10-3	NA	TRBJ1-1	CAISEMKDTEAFF	TGTGCCATCAGTGAAATGAAGGACACTGAAGCTTTCTTT
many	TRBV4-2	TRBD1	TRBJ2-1	CASSQETGDYNEQFF	TGTGCCAGCAGCCAAGAGACAGGGGATTACAATGAGCAGTTCTTC
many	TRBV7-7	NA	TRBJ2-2	CASSLRNTGELFF	TGTGCCAGCAGCTTACGGAACACCGGGGAGCTGTTTTTT
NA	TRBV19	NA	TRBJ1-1	CASSNQRNTEAFF	TGTGCCAGTAGTAATCAGAGGAACACTGAAGCTTTCTTT
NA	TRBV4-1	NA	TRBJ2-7	CASSQEWYVQGEQYF	TGCGCCAGCAGCCAAGAATGGTACGTGCAGGGCGAGCAGTACTTC
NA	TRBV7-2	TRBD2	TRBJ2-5	CASSFSGGGAEATQYF	TGTGCCAGCAGCTTTTCAGGCGGGGGGGCCGAGGCGACCCAGTACTTC
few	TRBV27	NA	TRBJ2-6	CASLKTGPVAGANVLTF	TGTGCCAGCCTCAAGACAGGTCCCGTGGCTGGGGCCAACGTCCTGACTTTC
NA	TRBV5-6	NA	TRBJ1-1	CASLHTAAMNTEAFF	TGTGCCAGTCTCCATACGGCCGCGATGAACACTGAAGCTTTCTTT
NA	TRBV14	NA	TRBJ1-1	CASSQGWNTEAFF	TGTGCCAGCAGCCAAGGCTGGAACACTGAAGCTTTCTTT
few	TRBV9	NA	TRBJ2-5	CASSVLDHAQETQYF	TGTGCCAGCAGCGTCCTCGACCACGCACAAGAGACCCAGTACTTC
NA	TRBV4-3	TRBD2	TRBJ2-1	CASSRSSGGAHEQFF	TGCGCCAGCAGCCGATCTAGCGGGGGGGCCCATGAGCAGTTCTTC
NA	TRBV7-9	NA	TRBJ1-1	CASRSAAGASNTEAFF	TGTGCCAGCAGATCCGCCGCCGGGGCTAGTAACACTGAAGCTTTCTTT
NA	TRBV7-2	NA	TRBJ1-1	CASSLDGGGGTEAFF	TGTGCCAGCAGCTTAGACGGGGGCGGCGGAACTGAAGCTTTCTTT
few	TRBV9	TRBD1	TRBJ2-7	CASSAGTGARGYSYEQYF	TGTGCCAGCAGCGCCGGGACAGGGGCTAGGGGGTACTCCTACGAGCAGTACTTC
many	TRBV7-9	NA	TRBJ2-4	CASSLTWRSNIQYF	TGTGCCAGCAGCTTAACATGGCGGTCGAACATTCAGTACTTC